This TCR beta chain is from a study of cytomegalovirus exposure and HLA in healthy donors. Study-level points and caveats: Specificity for CMV antigens was confirmed in vitro for a few of the CMV-associated chains. First-cohort TCR clusters were later found to tend to co-occur in the 90 to 150 validation repertoires. Reports indicated that the classifier achieved high specificity and sensitivity in diagnosing cytomegalovirus status. Many donors shared some public TCRs, even though most TCR sequences were rare.

Trimming removed 0 bases from V and 3 bases from J, with 12 bases in between. The CDR3 spans 15 residues. Germline assignment: CDR1 ENHRY and CDR2 SYGVKD. A note on this clone: Its antigen is undetermined.

Produced via immunoSEQ multiplex PCR; TCRdb's table is partial and in-frame only. The repertoire has around 190,000 clones, around 88% of them found once; the top ten carry more than 1.4%. The genes are TRBV10-3 and TRBJ2-7, with D maybe TRBD1 (6 bases). This TCR was sampled from a woman younger than 30 in good health and CMV-seronegative. Material for sequencing was PBMCs. In nucleotides, the CDR3 is TGTGCCATCAGTGAGTCAGGGGGAAAGTACTACGAGCAGTACTTC. Protein sequence: CAISESGGKYYEQYF.